These 19 T cell receptor beta chains share one sample of origin, sequenced in a study of Graves' ophthalmopathy and Graves' hyperthyroidism (dated by TCRdb to about 2018). Sequencing took place on an Illumina HiSeq 2000. TCR beta CDR3 regions were amplified from RNA transcripts for repertoire sequencing. The first round of RT-PCR was done with HTBI primers and the Qiagen OneStep RT-PCR kit, and was followed by a second round of multiplex PCR, then size selection and purification. TCRdb trimmed the raw reads at Q25, called clones with MiXCR and kept productive beta chains. Every entry covers one CDR3 protein and lists the most common genes and DNA from its rows. This sample lists under 350,000 distinct CDR3 sequences; about a sixth were detected once. The top ten clones comprise roughly 12% of the sample. Sequencing used peripheral blood. Every receptor here comes from an adult man with Graves' ophthalmopathy.

This clonotype appeared many times. This chain joins TRBV6-2 or TRBV6-3 and TRBJ2-5; maybe TRBD2 (6 bases). CDR1 is MNHEY and CDR2 is SVGEGT in the germline V gene. The CDR3 extends over 14 amino acids. V was trimmed by 6 bases and J by 5 bases, leaving 16 bases between them. The CDR3 loop is CASSGVGRRETQYF. DNA for the CDR3: TGTGCCAGCAGCGGCGTCGGGAGACGGGAGACCCAGTACTTC.

This clonotype was picked up many times. V usage is TRBV27 and J usage is TRBJ2-7; D might be TRBD2 (5 bases). Germline V gene lookup returns CDR1 MNHEY and CDR2 SMNVEV (reference sequence). Trimming removed 2 bases from V and 5 bases from J, with 7 bases in between. The CDR3 extends over 12 amino acids. The CDR3 coding sequence is TGTGCCAGCAGTTTAACCGGGAACGAGCAGTACTTC. Translating it yields CASSLTGNEQYF.

This clonotype was observed many times. The rearrangement links TRBV18 to TRBJ2-5; TRBD1 aligns across 9 bases. V was clipped by 5 bases and J by 7 bases; unmatched bases: 5. This CDR3 comprises 13 residues. CDR1 and CDR2 from the germline V gene are KGHSH and LQKENI. In DNA form, the CDR3 reads TGTGCCAGCTCAATGGACAGGGGTAGGACCCAGTACTTC. It encodes CASSMDRGRTQYF.

This clonotype occurred many times. This sequence joins TRBV6-1 and TRBJ2-2; TRBD1 is a possible D gene (6 bases). The length of the CDR3 is 13 residues. Germline loops: CDR1 MNHNS, CDR2 SASEGT. Between the trimmed V and J ends, which lost 4 bases and 5 bases, there was a span of 8 bases. In DNA form, the CDR3 reads TGTGCCAGCAGTGTCCAGGGGACCGGGGAGCTGTTTTTT. It specifies CASSVQGTGELFF.

This clonotype was detected only a few times. The junction departs from the called germline gene at one end, perhaps through a read error. The gene calls are TRBV15 and TRBJ2-7; D possibly uses TRBD1 or TRBD2 (5 bases each). The germline V gene encodes CDR1 LNHNV and CDR2 YYDKDF (reference sequence). The CDR3 has 15 residues. Here the CDR3 DNA reads TGTGCCACCAGCAGAGATCCGGGGCGCTCCTACGAGCAGTGCTTC. It translates to CATSRDPGRSYEQCF.

This clonotype appeared many times. The chain has TRBV7-2 and TRBJ2-7; 15 bases are shared with TRBD2. Germline V gives CDR1 SGHTA, CDR2 FQGNSA. This CDR3 is 19 amino acids long. V dropped 1 base and J dropped 4; count of bases not matched to a gene: 11. The CDR3 DNA is TGTGCCAGCAGCTTAGACGCTCTTGGACTAGCGGGGGGGCCATACGAGCAGTACTTC. Residues: CASSLDALGLAGGPYEQYF.

This clonotype was recorded at least ten times. The chain has TRBV9 and TRBJ1-1; 7 bases map to TRBD1. The CDR3 sequence is 17 residues long. The V gene end was trimmed by 4 bases and the J gene end by 3 bases; junction bases not matched to a gene: 15. CDR1 is SGDLS and CDR2 is YYNGEE in the germline V gene. CDR3 amino acids: CASSRGLQGVDDTEAFF. The CDR3 DNA is TGTGCCAGCAGCCGAGGCCTTCAGGGGGTGGACGACACTGAAGCTTTCTTT.

This clonotype has a count of ten or more. The chain employs TRBV11-1 and TRBJ1-5, with 7 bases identical to TRBD1. The CDR3 is 16 residues long. Trimming at V came to 5 bases and at J to 4 bases, leaving 11 bases not matched to a gene. Germline assignment: CDR1 SGHAT and CDR2 FQDESV (reference sequence). The CDR3 DNA follows: TGTGCCAGCAGCCTGGGACAGTGGAACGGGAATCAGCCCCAGCATTTT. This translates into CASSLGQWNGNQPQHF.

This clonotype has at least ten counts. This chain joins TRBV7-9 and TRBJ2-7, with D perhaps TRBD1 (6 bases). The V end lost 5 bases, the J end lost 5 bases, and 16 bases lay between the germline ends. The germline gives CDR1 SEHNR, CDR2 FQNEAQ (reference sequence). This CDR3 has 14 residues. In nucleotides, the CDR3 is TGTGCCAGCAGCATTAACAGGGTAGGGAACGAGCAGTACTTC. Encoded protein: CASSINRVGNEQYF.

This clonotype showed up many times. CDR3 in amino acids: CASSVNTGELFF. The CDR3, as DNA: TGTGCCAGCAGCGTGAATACCGGGGAGCTGTTTTTT. The chain links TRBV9 to TRBJ2-2; D is uncertain. The CDR3 has 12 amino acids. Germline-derived CDR1 and CDR2 are SGDLS and YYNGEE. V lost 2 bases and J 5 bases, leaving 4 bases between the germline ends.

This clonotype was seen ten or more times. The V call is TRBV11-2, the J call TRBJ2-2, with D perhaps matching TRBD2 (5 bases). The V end lost 4 bases, the J end lost 4 bases, and 13 bases lay between the germline ends. In germline, CDR1 is SGHAT, CDR2 FQNNGV. CDR3 size: 15 residues. This CDR3 is CASSWGVWGTGELFF. The CDR3 DNA is TGTGCCAGCAGCTGGGGAGTTTGGGGCACCGGGGAGCTGTTTTTT.

This clonotype was observed at least ten times. The rearrangement uses TRBV14 and TRBJ1-5; no firm D call. Deletions cut 3 bases from V and 0 bases from J, with 3 bases between. The CDR3 totals 13 residues. Germline CDR1 and CDR2: SGHDN and FVKESK. The chain's CDR3 is CASSQNSNQPQHF. DNA for the CDR3: TGTGCCAGCAGCCAGAATAGCAATCAGCCCCAGCATTTT.

The table lists this clonotype with many counts. This chain uses TRBV19 with TRBJ1-1; D unresolved. The CDR3 contains 13 residues. V lost 9 bases, J lost 3 bases, and 14 bases lay in between. Germline loops: CDR1 LNHDA, CDR2 SQIVND (reference sequence). The DNA for the CDR3 is TGTGCCAGCATGTTATCGAGGCACACTGAAGCTTTCTTT. Its protein product is CASMLSRHTEAFF.

V usage is TRBV24-1 and J usage is TRBJ2-2, with a possible D match to TRBD1 (5 bases). Trimming stripped 5 bases from V and 5 bases from J, with 8 bases between. CDR3 length: 13 amino acids. Germline V gene data show CDR1 as KGHDR and CDR2 as SFDVKD. The CDR3 loop reads CATSVQVTGELFF. CDR3 nucleotides: TGTGCCACCAGTGTACAGGTGACCGGGGAGCTGTTTTTT.

This chain connects TRBV7-8 to TRBJ1-5; D call uncertain. CDR1 SGHVS and CDR2 FQNEAQ come from the germline V gene. The CDR3 totals 12 residues. Trimming took off 8 bases at V and 2 bases at J, with 7 bases between the two ends. The CDR3 nucleotides read TGTGCCAGCGGGCCGCGCAATCAGCCCCAGCATTTT. Encoded protein: CASGPRNQPQHF.

V usage is TRBV3-1 and J usage is TRBJ2-2; no clear D gene. Trimming took off 5 bases at V and 5 bases at J, with 6 bases between the two ends. CDR3 length equals 12 residues. Per germline, CDR1 LGHDT and CDR2 YNNKEL (reference sequence). The CDR3 DNA reads TGTGCCAGCAGCAAAAGGACCGGGGAGCTGTTTTTT. Amino acids: CASSKRTGELFF.

This clonotype was seen ten or more times. The V call is TRBV5-6, the J call TRBJ2-7; a weak D match, TRBD2 (5 bases). The V and J ends lost 4 bases and 2 bases respectively, with 22 bases between them. Germline CDR1 is SGHDT and CDR2 is YYEEEE. The CDR3 sequence is 17 residues long. This chain's CDR3 is CASSPGIMRLLTYEQYF. CDR3 DNA: TGTGCCAGCAGCCCGGGAATAATGAGGCTACTTACCTACGAGCAGTACTTC.

This clonotype was seen at least ten times. The V call is TRBV20-1, the J call TRBJ1-1, with a tentative D call TRBD1 (5 bases). V was cut by 3 bases and J by 0 bases, with 11 bases left in between. Germline V lookup: CDR1 DFQATT, CDR2 SNEGSKA (reference sequence). The CDR3 contains 14 residues. CDR3 amino acids: CSASPTGMNTEAFF. In nucleotides, the CDR3 is TGCAGTGCTAGTCCAACAGGAATGAACACTGAAGCTTTCTTT.

In this sample, this clonotype turned up many times. The chain couples TRBV12-3 or TRBV12-4 to TRBJ2-7, with D possibly matching TRBD2 (6 bases). The CDR3 loop spans 13 amino acids. V lost 11 bases, J lost 0 bases, and 14 bases lay in between. CDR3 region: CASRDSSSYEQYF. The DNA of the CDR3 is TGTGCCTCCCGGGACTCAAGCTCCTACGAGCAGTACTTC.